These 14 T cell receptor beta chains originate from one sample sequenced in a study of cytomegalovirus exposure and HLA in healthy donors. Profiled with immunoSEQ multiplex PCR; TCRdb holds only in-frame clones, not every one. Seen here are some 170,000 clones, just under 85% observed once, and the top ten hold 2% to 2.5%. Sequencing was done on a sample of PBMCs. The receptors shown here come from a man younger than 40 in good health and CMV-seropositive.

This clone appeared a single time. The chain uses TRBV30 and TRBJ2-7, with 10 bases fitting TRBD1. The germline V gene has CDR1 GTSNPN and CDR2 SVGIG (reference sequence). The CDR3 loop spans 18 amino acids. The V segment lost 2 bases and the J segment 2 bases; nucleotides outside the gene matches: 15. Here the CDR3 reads CAWSSPRTGTGVPYEQYF. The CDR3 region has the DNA TGTGCCTGGAGTTCCCCTCGAACCGGGACAGGGGTCCCCTACGAGCAGTACTTC.

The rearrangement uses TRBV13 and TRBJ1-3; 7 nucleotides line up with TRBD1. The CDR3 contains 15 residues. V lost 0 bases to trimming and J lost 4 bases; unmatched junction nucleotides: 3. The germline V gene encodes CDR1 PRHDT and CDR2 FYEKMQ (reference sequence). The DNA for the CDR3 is TGTGCCAGCAGCTTAGGACAGGGGACGGGAAACACCATATATTTT. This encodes CASSLGQGTGNTIYF.

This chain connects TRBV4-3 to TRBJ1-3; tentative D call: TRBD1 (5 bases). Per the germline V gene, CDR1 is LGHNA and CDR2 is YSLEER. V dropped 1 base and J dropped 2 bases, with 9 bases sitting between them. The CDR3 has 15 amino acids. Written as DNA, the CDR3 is TGCGCCAGCAGCCAAGGATTGACAGCTGGAAACACCATATATTTT. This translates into CASSQGLTAGNTIYF.

The CDR3 DNA follows: TGTGCCAGCAGCCACGACAGGGGGCTGGGCGGGGAGCTGTTTTTT. It is translated as CASSHDRGLGGELFF. The chain combines TRBV7-8 with TRBJ2-2; 10 bases match TRBD1. The V gene's germline CDR1 is SGHVS and CDR2 FQNEAQ. The CDR3 has 15 amino acids. V dropped 5 bases and J dropped 7; count of bases not matched to a gene: 7. The complete variable domain, with remaining parts taken from reference TRBV7-8 and TRBJ2-2, reads GAGVSQSPRYKVAKRGQDVALRCDPISGHVSLFWYQQALGQGPEFLTYFQNEAQLDKSGLPSDRFFAERPEGSVSTLKIQRTQQEDSAVYLCASSHDRGLGGELFFGEGSRLTVL.

The CDR3 bases are TGCGCCAGCAGCCAGGGACTAGCGGGGGCCTACGAGCAGTACTTC. Amino acid sequence: CASSQGLAGAYEQYF. V usage is TRBV4-3 and J usage is TRBJ2-7; 14 bases fit TRBD2. CDR1 LGHNA and CDR2 YSLEER come from the germline V gene. The CDR3 spans 15 residues. J was trimmed by 2 bases and V by 3 bases; bases with no gene match: 0.

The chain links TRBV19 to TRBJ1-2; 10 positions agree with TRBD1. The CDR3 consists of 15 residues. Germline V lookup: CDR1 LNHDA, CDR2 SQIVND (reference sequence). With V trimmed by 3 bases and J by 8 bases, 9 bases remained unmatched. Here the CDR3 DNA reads TGTGCCAGTAGTATTCCGGGACAGGGGACGAGCGGCTACACCTTC. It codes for CASSIPGQGTSGYTF.

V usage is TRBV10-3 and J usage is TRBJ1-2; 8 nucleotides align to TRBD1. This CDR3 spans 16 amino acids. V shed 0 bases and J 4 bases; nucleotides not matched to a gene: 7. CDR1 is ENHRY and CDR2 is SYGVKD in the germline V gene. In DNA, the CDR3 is TGTGCCATCAGTGAGTCTATCACAGGGGGTCTCTATGGCTACACCTTC. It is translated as CAISESITGGLYGYTF.

In DNA, the CDR3 is TGTGCCAGCAGCCCGGGACAGGGTGCACCTACGCAGTATTTT. It translates to CASSPGQGAPTQYF. The rearrangement links TRBV11-3 to TRBJ2-3; 9 nucleotides match TRBD1. With V trimmed by 5 bases and J by 8 bases, 8 bases remained unmatched. Per the germline V gene, CDR1 is SGHNT and CDR2 is YENEEA. The CDR3 spans 14 residues.

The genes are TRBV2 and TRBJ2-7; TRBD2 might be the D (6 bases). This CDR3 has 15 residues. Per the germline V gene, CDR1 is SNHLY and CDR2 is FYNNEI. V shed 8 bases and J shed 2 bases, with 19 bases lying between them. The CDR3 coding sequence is TGTGCCAGCGCCCCTCGACTAGATGCACCCTACGAGCAGTACTTC. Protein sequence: CASAPRLDAPYEQYF.

CDR3 coding DNA: TGCGCCAGCAGCCTGGAGAGCACCCAAAACATTCAGTACTTC. It codes for CASSLESTQNIQYF. The chain couples TRBV4-3 to TRBJ2-4; D uncertain. Deletions cut 4 bases from V and 5 bases from J, with 12 bases between. Germline V CDR1 and CDR2: LGHNA, YSLEER. CDR3 size: 14 residues.

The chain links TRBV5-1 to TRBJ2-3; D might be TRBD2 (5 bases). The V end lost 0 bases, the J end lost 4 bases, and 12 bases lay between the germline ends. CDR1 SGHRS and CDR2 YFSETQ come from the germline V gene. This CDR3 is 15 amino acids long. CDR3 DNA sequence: TGCGCCAGCAGCTTGGGAGGGTCTACCCCAGATACGCAGTATTTT. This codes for CASSLGGSTPDTQYF.

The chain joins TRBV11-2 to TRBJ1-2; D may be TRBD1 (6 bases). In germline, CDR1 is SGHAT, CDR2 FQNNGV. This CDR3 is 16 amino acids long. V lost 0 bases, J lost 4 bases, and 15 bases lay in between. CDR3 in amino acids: CASSLDQGRDSYGYTF. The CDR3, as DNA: TGTGCCAGCAGCTTAGATCAGGGGCGAGATAGCTATGGCTACACCTTC.

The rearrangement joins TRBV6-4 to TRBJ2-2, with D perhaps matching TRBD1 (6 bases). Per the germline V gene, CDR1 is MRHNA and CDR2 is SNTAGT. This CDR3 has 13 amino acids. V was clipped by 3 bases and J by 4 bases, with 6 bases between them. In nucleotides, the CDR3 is TGTGCCAGCAGTGAGACAGGCACCGGGGAGCTGTTTTTT. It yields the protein CASSETGTGELFF.

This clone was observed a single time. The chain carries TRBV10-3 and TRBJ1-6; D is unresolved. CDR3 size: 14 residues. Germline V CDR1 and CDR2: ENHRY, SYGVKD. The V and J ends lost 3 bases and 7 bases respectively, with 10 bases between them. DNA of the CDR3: TGTGCCATCAGTGATTTGAGGGAAAATTCACCCCTCCACTTT. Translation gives CAISDLRENSPLHF.